This T cell receptor beta chain was captured by sequencing in a study of sequential checkpoint blockade in melanoma. At the level of the study: After both sequences, patients received maintenance nivolumab.

Treatment: randomized to nivolumab then ipilimumab (arm A) or the reverse (arm B). DNA-damaging chemotherapy had not been given to any patient beforehand. Live CD3+CD8+ CD19− CD56− cells were sorted from PBMCs. CDR1 SGDLS and CDR2 YYNGEE come from the germline V gene. The trim removed 3 bases at V and 2 bases at J, leaving 3 bases unmatched. The CDR3 covers 15 residues. Sequencing used immunoSEQ multiplex PCR; TCRdb keeps in-frame clones, though not all of them. This table has over 10,000 clones, roughly four fifths appearing once. The sequence derives from a human donor with melanoma. The chain uses TRBV9 and TRBJ1-5, with 9 bases aligning to TRBD1. The sample here was CD8+ T cells sorted from blood (inferred from file names), taken from a patient given nivolumab and ipilimumab in sequence. The CDR3: CASSATGGGNQPQHF. CDR3 bases: TGTGCCAGCAGCGCGACAGGGGGGGGCAATCAGCCCCAGCATTTT.